The entry below gives a single T cell receptor (beta chain) sequence along with its context. This record belongs to a study of shared clonotypes between healthy human individuals. Genomic DNA of each subset was evenly split across several immunoSEQ plates. TCRdb keeps only in-frame clones here, not all; method: immunoSEQ multiplex PCR. The sample shows more than 400,000 clones, about 85% of them seen only once. Sequencing input: PBMCs. The source of this sequence is a woman in her forties in good health. Some clones in this sample may be carry-over from other donors' samples.

CDR3 residues: CASSIGTGSGGYTF. The CDR3 nucleotides are TGTGCCAGCAGTATCGGGACCGGCTCTGGGGGCTACACCTTC. V gene TRBV27 combines with J gene TRBJ1-2; tentative D call: TRBD1 (5 bases). The CDR3 has 14 residues. CDR1 is MNHEY and CDR2 is SMNVEV in the germline V gene (reference sequence). Between the trimmed V and J ends, which lost 5 bases and 8 bases, there was a span of 18 bases.